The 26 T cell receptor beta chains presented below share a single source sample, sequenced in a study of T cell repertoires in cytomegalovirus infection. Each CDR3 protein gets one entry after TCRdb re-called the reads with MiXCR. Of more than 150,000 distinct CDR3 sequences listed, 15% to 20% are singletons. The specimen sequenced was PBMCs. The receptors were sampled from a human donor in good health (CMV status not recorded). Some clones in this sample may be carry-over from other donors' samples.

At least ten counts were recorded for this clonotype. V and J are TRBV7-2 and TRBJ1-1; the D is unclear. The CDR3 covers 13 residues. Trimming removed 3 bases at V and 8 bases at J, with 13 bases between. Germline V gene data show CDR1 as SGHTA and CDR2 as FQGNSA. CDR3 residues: CASSLGVSGEAFF. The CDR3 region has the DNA TGTGCCAGCAGCTTGGGAGTTTCCGGGGAAGCTTTCTTT.

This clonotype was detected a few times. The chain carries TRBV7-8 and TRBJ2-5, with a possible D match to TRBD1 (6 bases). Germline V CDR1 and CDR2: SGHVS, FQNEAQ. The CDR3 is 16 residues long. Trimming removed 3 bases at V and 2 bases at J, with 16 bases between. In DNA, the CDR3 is TGTGCCAGCAGCTTTAGGGCAGGGGCCCAACAAGAGACCCAGTACTTC. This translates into CASSFRAGAQQETQYF. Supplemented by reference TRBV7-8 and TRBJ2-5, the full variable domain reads GAGVSQSPRYKVAKRGQDVALRCDPISGHVSLFWYQQALGQGPEFLTYFQNEAQLDKSGLPSDRFFAERPEGSVSTLKIQRTQQEDSAVYLCASSFRAGAQQETQYFGPGTRLLVL.

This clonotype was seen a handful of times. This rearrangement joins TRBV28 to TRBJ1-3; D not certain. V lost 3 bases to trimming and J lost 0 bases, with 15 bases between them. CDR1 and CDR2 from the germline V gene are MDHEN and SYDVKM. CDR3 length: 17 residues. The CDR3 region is CASSLVASLSSGNTIYF. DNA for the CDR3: TGTGCCAGCAGTTTGGTGGCCAGCTTATCCTCTGGAAACACCATATATTTT.

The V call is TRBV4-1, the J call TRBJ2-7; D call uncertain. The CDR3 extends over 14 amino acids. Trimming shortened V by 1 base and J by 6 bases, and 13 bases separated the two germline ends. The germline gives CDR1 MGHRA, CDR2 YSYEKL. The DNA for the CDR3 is TGCGCCAGCAGCCAAGCCCTCGGATGGGGCGAGCAGTACTTC. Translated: CASSQALGWGEQYF.

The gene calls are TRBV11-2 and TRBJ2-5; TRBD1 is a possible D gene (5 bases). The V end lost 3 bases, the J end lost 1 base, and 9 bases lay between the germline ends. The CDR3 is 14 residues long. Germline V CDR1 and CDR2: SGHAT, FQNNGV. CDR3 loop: CASSFTGVQETQYF. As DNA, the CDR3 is TGTGCCAGCAGCTTCACAGGCGTCCAAGAGACCCAGTACTTC.

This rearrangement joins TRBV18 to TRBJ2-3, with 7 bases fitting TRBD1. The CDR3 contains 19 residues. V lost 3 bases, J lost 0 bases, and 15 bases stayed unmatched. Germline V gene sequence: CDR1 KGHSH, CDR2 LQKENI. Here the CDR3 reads CASSPLFAPPGQSTDTQYF. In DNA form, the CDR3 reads TGTGCCAGCTCACCCCTATTCGCCCCGCCGGGACAGAGCACAGATACGCAGTATTTT.

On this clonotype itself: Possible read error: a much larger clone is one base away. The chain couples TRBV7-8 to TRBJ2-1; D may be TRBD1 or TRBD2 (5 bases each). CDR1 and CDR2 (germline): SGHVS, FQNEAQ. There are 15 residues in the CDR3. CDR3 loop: CVSSLAGTHDNEQFF. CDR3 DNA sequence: TGTGTCAGCAGCTTGGCCGGGACCCACGACAATGAGCAGTTCTTC.

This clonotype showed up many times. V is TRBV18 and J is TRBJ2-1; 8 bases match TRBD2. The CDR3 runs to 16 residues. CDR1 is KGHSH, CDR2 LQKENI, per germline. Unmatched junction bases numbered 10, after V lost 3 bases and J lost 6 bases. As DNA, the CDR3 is TGTGCCAGCTCACCTGGACTAGCTCAATTCTCCAATGAGCAGTTCTTC. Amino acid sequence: CASSPGLAQFSNEQFF.

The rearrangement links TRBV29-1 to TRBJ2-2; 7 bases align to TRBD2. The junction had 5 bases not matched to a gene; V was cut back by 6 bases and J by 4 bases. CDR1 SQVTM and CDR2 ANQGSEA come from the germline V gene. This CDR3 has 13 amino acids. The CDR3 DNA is TGCAGCGTCATTACGGGGGGCACCGGGGAGCTGTTTTTT. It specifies CSVITGGTGELFF.

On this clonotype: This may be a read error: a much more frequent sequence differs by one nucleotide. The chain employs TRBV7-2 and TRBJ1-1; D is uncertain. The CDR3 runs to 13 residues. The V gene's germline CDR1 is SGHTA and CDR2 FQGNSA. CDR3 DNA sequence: TGTGCCAGCAGCTTAAAAGCTGGCACTAAAGCTTTCTTT. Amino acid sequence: CASSLKAGTKAFF.

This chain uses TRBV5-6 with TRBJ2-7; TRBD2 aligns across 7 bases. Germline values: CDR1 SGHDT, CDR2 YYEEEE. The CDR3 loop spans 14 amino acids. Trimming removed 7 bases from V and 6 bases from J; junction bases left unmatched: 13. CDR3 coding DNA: TGTGCCAGCGCCCGGGGCGGGAGCAGTTTCGAGCAGTACTTC. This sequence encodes CASARGGSSFEQYF.

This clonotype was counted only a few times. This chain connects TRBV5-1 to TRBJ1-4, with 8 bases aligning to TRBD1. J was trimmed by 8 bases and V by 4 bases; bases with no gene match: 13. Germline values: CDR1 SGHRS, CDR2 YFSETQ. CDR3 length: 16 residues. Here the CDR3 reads CASSPGFRRGREKLFF. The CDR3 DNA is TGCGCCAGCAGCCCAGGTTTCCGCAGGGGGCGCGAAAAACTGTTTTTT.

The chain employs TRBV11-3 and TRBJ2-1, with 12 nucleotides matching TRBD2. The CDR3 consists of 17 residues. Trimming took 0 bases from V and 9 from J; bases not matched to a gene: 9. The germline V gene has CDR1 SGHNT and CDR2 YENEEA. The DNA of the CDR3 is TGTGCCAGCAGCTTAGATGGTACTAGCGGGAGGAAGGGTGAGCAGTTCTTC. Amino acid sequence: CASSLDGTSGRKGEQFF.

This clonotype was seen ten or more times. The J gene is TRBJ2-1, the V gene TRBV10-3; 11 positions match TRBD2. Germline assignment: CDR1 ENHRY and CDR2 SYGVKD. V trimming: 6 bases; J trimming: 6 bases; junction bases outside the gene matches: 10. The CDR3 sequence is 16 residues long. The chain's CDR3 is CAIRTGLGLAVNEQFF. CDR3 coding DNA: TGTGCCATCAGGACAGGGTTGGGACTAGCGGTCAATGAGCAGTTCTTC.

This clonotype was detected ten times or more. The CDR3 spells CASSLGSTEAFF. CDR3 nucleotides: TGTGCCAGCAGCTTAGGGAGCACTGAAGCTTTCTTT. J is TRBJ1-1 and V is TRBV7-8; no definite D call. V gave up 1 base and J gave up 4 bases, with 4 bases separating them. From germline, CDR1 is SGHVS and CDR2 FQNEAQ. CDR3 length equals 12 residues.

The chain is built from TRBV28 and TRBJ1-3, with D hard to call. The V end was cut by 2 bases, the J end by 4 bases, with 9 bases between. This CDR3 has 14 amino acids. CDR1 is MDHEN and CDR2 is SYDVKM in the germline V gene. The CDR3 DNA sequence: TGTGCCAGCAGTTTAATAGATCGGGGAAACACCATATATTTT. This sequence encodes CASSLIDRGNTIYF.

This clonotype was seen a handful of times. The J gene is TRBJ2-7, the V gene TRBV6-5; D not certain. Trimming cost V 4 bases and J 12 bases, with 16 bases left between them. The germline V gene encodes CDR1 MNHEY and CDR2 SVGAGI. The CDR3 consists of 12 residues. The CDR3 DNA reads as TGTGCCAGCAGTTCCTTCCCCGAGAGGCTGTACTTC. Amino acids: CASSSFPERLYF.

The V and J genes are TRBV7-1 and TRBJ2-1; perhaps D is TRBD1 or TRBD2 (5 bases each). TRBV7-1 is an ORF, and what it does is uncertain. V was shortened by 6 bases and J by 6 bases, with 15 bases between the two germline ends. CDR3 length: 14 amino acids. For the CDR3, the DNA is TGTGCCAGCAGTCGATCGGGGCTTTTCAATGAGCAGTTCTTC. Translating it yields CASSRSGLFNEQFF.

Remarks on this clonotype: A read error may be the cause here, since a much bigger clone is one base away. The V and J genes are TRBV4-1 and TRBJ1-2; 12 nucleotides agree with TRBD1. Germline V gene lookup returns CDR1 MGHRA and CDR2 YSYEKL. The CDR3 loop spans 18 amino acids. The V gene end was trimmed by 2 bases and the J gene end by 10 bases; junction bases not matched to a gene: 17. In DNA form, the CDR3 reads TGCGCCAGCAGCCAACAAGATCTTATAGGGACAGGGGGCGAGGACTACACCTTC. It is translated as CASSQQDLIGTGGEDYTF.

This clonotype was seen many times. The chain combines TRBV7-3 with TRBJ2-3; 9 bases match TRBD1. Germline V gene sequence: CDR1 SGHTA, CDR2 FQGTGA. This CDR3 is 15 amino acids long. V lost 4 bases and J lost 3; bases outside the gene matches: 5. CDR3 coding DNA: TGTGCCAGCAGCTCGGGACAGGGTGGAACAGATACGCAGTATTTT. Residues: CASSSGQGGTDTQYF.

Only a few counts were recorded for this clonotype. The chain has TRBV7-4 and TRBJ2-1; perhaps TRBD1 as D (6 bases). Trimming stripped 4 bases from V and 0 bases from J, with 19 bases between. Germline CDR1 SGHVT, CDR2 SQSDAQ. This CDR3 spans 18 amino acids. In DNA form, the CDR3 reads TGTGCCAGCAGCTGGGACCTAAGGGGGAAAAGCTCCTACAATGAGCAGTTCTTC. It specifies CASSWDLRGKSSYNEQFF.

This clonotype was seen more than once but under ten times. As DNA, the CDR3 is TGTGCCAGCTTGTCTACCGGGACAGGACCCCCCAACACAGATACGCAGTATTTT. It is translated as CASLSTGTGPPNTDTQYF. V usage is TRBV28 and J usage is TRBJ2-3, with TRBD1 matching over 8 bases. The germline gives CDR1 MDHEN, CDR2 SYDVKM. This CDR3 is 18 amino acids long. J was trimmed by 2 bases and V by 8 bases; bases with no gene match: 18.

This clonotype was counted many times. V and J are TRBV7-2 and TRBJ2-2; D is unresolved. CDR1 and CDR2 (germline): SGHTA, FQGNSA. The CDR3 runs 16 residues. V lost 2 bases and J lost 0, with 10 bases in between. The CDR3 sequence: CASSLRAATNTGELFF. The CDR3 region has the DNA TGTGCCAGCAGCTTAAGGGCAGCAACGAACACCGGGGAGCTGTTTTTT.

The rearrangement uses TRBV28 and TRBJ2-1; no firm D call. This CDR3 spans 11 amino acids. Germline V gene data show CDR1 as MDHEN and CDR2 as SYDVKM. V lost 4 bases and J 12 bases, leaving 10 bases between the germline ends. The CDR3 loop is CASSSPGMQFF. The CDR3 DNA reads TGTGCCAGCAGTTCCCCAGGAATGCAGTTCTTC.

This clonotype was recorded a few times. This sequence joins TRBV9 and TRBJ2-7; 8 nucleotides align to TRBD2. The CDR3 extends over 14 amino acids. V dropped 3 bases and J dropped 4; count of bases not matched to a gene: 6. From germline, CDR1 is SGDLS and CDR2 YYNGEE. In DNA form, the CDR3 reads TGTGCCAGCAGCGAAGCGGGAGAAGGTTACGAGCAGTACTTC. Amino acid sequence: CASSEAGEGYEQYF.

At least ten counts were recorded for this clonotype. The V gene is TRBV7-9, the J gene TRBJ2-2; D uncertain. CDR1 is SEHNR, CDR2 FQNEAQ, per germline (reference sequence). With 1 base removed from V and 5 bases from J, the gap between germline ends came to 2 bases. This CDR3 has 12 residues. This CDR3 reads CASSLVTGELFF. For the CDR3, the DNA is TGTGCCAGCAGCTTAGTAACCGGGGAGCTGTTTTTT.